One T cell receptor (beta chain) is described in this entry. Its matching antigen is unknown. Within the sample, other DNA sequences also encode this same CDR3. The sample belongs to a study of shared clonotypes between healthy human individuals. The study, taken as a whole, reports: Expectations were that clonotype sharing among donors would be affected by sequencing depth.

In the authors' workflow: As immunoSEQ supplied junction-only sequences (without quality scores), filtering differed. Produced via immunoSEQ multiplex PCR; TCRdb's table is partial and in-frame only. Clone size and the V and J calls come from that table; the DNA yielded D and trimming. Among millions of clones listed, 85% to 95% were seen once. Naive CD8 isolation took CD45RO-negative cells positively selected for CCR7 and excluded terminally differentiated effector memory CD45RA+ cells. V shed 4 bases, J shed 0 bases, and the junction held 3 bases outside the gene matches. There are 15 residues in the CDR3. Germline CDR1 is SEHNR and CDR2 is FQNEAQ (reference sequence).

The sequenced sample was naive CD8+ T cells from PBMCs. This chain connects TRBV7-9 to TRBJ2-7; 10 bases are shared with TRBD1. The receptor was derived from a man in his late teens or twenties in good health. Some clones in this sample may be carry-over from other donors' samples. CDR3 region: CASSYRDRGSYEQYF. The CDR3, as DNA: TGTGCCAGCAGCTACCGGGACAGGGGCTCCTACGAGCAGTACTTC.